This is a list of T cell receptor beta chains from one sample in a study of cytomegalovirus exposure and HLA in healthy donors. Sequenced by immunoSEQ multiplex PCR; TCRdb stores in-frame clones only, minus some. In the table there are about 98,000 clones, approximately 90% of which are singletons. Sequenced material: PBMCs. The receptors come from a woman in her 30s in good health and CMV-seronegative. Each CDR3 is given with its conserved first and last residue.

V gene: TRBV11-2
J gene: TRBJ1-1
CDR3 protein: CASSTHGQLNTEAFF

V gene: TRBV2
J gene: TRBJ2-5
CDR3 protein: CASSFSREETQYF

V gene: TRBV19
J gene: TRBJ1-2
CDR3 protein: CASSSLSNLPYYGYTF

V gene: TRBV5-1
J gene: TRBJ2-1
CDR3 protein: CASSPRTADNEQFF

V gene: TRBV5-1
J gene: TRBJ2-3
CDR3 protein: CASSPKGAGGTDTQYF

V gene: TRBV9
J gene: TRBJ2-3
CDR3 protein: CASSPSPTDTQYF

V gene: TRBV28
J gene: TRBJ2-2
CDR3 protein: CASRIGHLNTGELFF

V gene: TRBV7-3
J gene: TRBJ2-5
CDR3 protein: CASSQTSVETQYF

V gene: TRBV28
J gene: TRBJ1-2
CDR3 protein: CASSFPPTGSGYTF

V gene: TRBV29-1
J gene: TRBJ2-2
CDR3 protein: CSVKVAGDTGELFF

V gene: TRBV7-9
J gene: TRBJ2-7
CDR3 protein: CASSKAGTAYEQYF

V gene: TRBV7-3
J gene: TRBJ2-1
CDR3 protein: CASSLNVGVGDNEQFF

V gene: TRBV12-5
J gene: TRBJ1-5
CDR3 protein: CASGFSTLQPQHF

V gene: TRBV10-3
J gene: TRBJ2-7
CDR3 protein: CAISVSGSSYEQYF

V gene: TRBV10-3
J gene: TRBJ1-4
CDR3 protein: CAISESELHNEKLFF

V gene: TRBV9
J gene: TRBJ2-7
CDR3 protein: CASSGTSGYEQYF

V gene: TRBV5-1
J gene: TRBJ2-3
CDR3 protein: CASSAGQGTDTQYF

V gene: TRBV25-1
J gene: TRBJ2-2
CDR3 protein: CASRAGTPTGELFF

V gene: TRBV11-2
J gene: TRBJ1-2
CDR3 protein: CASSLEGGHNYGYTF

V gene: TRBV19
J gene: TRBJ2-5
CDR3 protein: CASSIVRDRGRETQYF

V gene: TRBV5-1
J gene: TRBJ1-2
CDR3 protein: CASSFSTGSYGYTF

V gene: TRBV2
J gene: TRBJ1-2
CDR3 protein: CASLLRGGYTF

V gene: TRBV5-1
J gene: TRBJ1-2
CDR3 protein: CASSWTGEGYGYTF

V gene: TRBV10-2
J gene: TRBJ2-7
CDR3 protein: CASSESGGRADEQYF